The clone carrying this T cell receptor (beta chain) was detected a few times. Trimming stripped 5 bases from V and 8 bases from J, with 11 bases between. The germline CDR1 and CDR2 sequences are SGHKS and YYEKEE (reference sequence). The CDR3 consists of 12 residues. The authors prepared the TCRbeta library with unique molecular identifiers. MiXCR was run by TCRdb on the PCR reads, yielding one entry per CDR3 protein. This sample has roughly 400,000 distinct CDR3 sequences, with about a fifth found just once. This sample was taken from a study of T-cell reconstitution after alpha-beta-depleted transplantation in children.

The clonotype comes from a human donor who donated a stem cell graft to a child with acute myeloid leukemia. The chain recombines TRBV5-5 with TRBJ2-1; tentative D call: TRBD2 (6 bases). The sequencing used PBMCs from the stem cell graft donor, collected from the stem cell graft. The DNA of the CDR3 is TGTGCCAGCAGTCCGACTAGTCATGAGCAGTTCTTC. The encoded protein is CASSPTSHEQFF.